These 20 T cell receptor beta chains share one sample of origin, sequenced in a study of monozygotic twins with inflammatory bowel disease. TCRdb reprocessed the 5' RACE reads and reports one entry per CDR3 protein, with no DNA. The data include 400,000 or so distinct CDR3 sequences; the top ten clones carry about 2.2%. Sequenced sample: blood. Source of these receptors: a human donor with ulcerative colitis or Crohn's disease, or a healthy co-twin of an affected twin (not recorded which).

The rearrangement links TRBV18 to TRBJ2-1; TCRdb picks TRBD2, but there is no DNA to check that call. CDR3 length: 15 amino acids. From germline, CDR1 is KGHSH and CDR2 LQKENI. CDR3 region: CASSPGTNAYNEQFF.

The chain carries TRBV7-2 and TRBJ2-5; the D gene TCRdb calls, TRBD1, cannot be checked with no DNA. The CDR3 totals 14 residues. CDR1 and CDR2 (germline): SGHTA, FQGNSA. CDR3 loop: CASSFEQGWETQYF.

J is TRBJ2-3 and V is TRBV11-2; the D call from TCRdb, TRBD2, cannot be confirmed without DNA. The germline V gene encodes CDR1 SGHAT and CDR2 FQNNGV. The CDR3 covers 19 residues. CDR3 in amino acids: CASSWTSGMGEASTDTQYF.

The chain uses TRBV5-1 and TRBJ2-1; no DNA is available, so the TRBD1 call from TCRdb remains unchecked. CDR3 length: 13 amino acids. The V gene's germline CDR1 is SGHRS and CDR2 YFSETQ. This chain's CDR3 is CASSLTGENEQFF.

The chain employs TRBV28 and TRBJ2-5; TCRdb outputs TRBD1, but without DNA this stays unchecked. The CDR3 is 13 amino acids. Per germline, CDR1 MDHEN and CDR2 SYDVKM. CDR3 protein: CASRRAPQETQYF.

The chain has TRBV3-1 and TRBJ2-7. Germline CDR1 and CDR2: LGHDT and YNNKEL (reference sequence). CDR3 length: 13 residues. The CDR3 loop is CASRGLRSYEQYF.

The J gene is TRBJ1-5, the V gene TRBV7-2. The CDR3 runs to 16 residues. Germline lookup yields CDR1 SGHTA and CDR2 FQGNSA. The CDR3 spells CASSLVLIGSNQPQHF.

The gene calls are TRBV28 and TRBJ1-5. The length of the CDR3 is 15 residues. Germline V gene lookup returns CDR1 MDHEN and CDR2 SYDVKM. The CDR3 sequence: CASSIPPGLNQPQHF.

The chain recombines TRBV3-1 with TRBJ2-2; TCRdb returns TRBD1, unconfirmable since there is no DNA. The CDR3 covers 17 residues. Germline assignment: CDR1 LGHDT and CDR2 YNNKEL (reference sequence). The CDR3 protein is CASSQDPGVYGTGELFF.

The V call is TRBV5-1, the J call TRBJ2-1; no DNA is available, so the TRBD1 call from TCRdb remains unchecked. Germline V CDR1 and CDR2: SGHRS, YFSETQ. The CDR3 consists of 13 residues. Here the CDR3 reads CASSFPGGNEQFF. Full variable domain (remainder filled in from reference TRBV5-1 and TRBJ2-1): KAGVTQTPRYLIKTRGQQVTLSCSPISGHRSVSWYQQTPGQGLQFLFEYFSETQRNKGNFPGRFSGRQFSNSRSEMNVSTLELGDSALYLCASSFPGGNEQFFGPGTRLTVL.

This chain joins TRBV20-1 and TRBJ2-1; no DNA is available, so the TRBD1 call from TCRdb remains unchecked. Germline loops: CDR1 DFQATT, CDR2 SNEGSKA (reference sequence). This CDR3 has 13 residues. The CDR3: CSAGAQGGNEQFF.

The chain combines TRBV19 with TRBJ1-2; TCRdb returns TRBD1, unconfirmable since there is no DNA. The germline V gene has CDR1 LNHDA and CDR2 SQIVND (reference sequence). The CDR3 sequence is 12 residues long. The CDR3 sequence is CASRWQGDGYTF.

V usage is TRBV6-1 and J usage is TRBJ2-7; TCRdb picks TRBD2, but there is no DNA to check that call. This CDR3 comprises 15 residues. Germline lookup yields CDR1 MNHNS and CDR2 SASEGT. CDR3 sequence: CASKSGRSPIYEQYF.

The V and J genes are TRBV7-7 and TRBJ2-2. The CDR3 contains 15 residues. Germline V gives CDR1 SSHAT, CDR2 FNYEAQ (reference sequence). The CDR3 here is CASSQTSAGTGELFF.

The rearrangement links TRBV20-1 to TRBJ2-7; as DNA is missing, the TRBD1 call by TCRdb cannot be tested. The CDR3 totals 16 residues. CDR1 is DFQATT, CDR2 SNEGSKA, per germline (reference sequence). This CDR3 reads CSASSGTGRSSYEQYF.

This chain uses TRBV5-1 with TRBJ2-6; checking the TCRdb D call of TRBD2 is not possible without DNA. The CDR3 runs to 17 residues. Germline V gene sequence: CDR1 SGHRS, CDR2 YFSETQ. CDR3: CASSLAAGPSGANVLTF.

The V gene is TRBV7-2, the J gene TRBJ2-5; TCRdb's D gene call, TRBD2, goes unchecked for lack of DNA. This CDR3 region has 16 residues. The germline V gene has CDR1 SGHTA and CDR2 FQGNSA. The CDR3 here is CASSFGLAGYGETQYF.

This chain uses TRBV20-1 with TRBJ1-4. CDR3 size: 14 residues. Per the germline V gene, CDR1 is DFQATT and CDR2 is SNEGSKA (reference sequence). CDR3: CSAVATATNEKLFF.

The chain couples TRBV5-1 to TRBJ1-5; TCRdb names TRBD1, which stays unverified in the absence of DNA. This CDR3 contains 14 residues. Germline CDR1 reads SGHRS; CDR2 reads YFSETQ. The CDR3 loop is CASSLEGGNQPQHF.

This chain uses TRBV5-1 with TRBJ2-1. Germline V gene sequence: CDR1 SGHRS, CDR2 YFSETQ. The length of the CDR3 is 17 residues. This CDR3 is CASSTKSSGATSNEQFF.